This section outlines one T cell receptor beta chain sequence together with its context. No antigen is known for it. With a J-beta primer mix and a sample-barcoded 5' primer, a second PCR ran roughly 6 to 11 cycles. TCRdb fed the 5' RACE reads into MiXCR, producing one record per CDR3 protein. The sample has over 750,000 distinct CDR3 sequences, more than 20% seen once. The data are from a study of blood T cells in healthy people across ages. Germline V gives CDR1 MDHEN, CDR2 SYDVKM. The CDR3 is made up of 15 amino acids. The ends lost 5 bases at V and 11 bases at J; junction bases unmatched: 16. The study, taken as a whole, reports: With donor CMV status unknown, expanded clonotype changes were possibly confounded.

Individuals who donated were healthy Caucasians from Russia aged roughly 6 to 100. This same sample was also part of a study on T cells of mothers and their children. Per that study: Researchers found no T cell clones that were persistent and microchimeric.

The specimen was blood. The receptor was derived from a boy aged 5-17 years in good health. The V and J genes are TRBV28 and TRBJ2-5, with 8 bases aligning to TRBD2. The CDR3 DNA follows: TGTGCCAGCAGTCGTCCGGGACTTCCAGCGGGAGAGCAGTACTTC. Translation gives CASSRPGLPAGEQYF.